This TCR beta chain was sequenced for a study of cytomegalovirus exposure and HLA in healthy donors. Study overall: Most donors, 70% to 85% of approximately 400 genotyped, fell in the Caucasian-associated ancestry cluster.

The CDR3 spans 14 residues. The germline gives CDR1 SGHRS, CDR2 YFSETQ. Trimming left V 5 bases short and J 2 bases short, with 11 bases between. As concerns this clone: The antigen remains unidentified.

Use of 60 Vbeta and 13 Jbeta primers characterized the PCR. Sequencing used immunoSEQ multiplex PCR; TCRdb keeps in-frame clones, though not all of them. The table lists over 100,000 clones, around 84% of them singletons. General study results and limits: It was taken for granted in presence/absence analyses that sequencing depth across donors was roughly uniform. Earlier analysis looked at TCR beta V segments, and most were productive about 90% or about 30% of the time.

While unrecorded immune exposures were likely, the donors were nominally healthy when sampled. This chain joins TRBV5-1 and TRBJ1-5; D possibly corresponds to TRBD1 (6 bases). The sequence came from a man aged 25-40 years in good health and CMV-seropositive. The sequenced sample was PBMCs. The CDR3 loop reads CASREGVGNQPQHF. The CDR3 DNA reads as TGCGCCAGCAGAGAGGGGGTTGGCAATCAGCCCCAGCATTTT.